The T cell receptor (beta chain) described here comes from a study of T cell responses to AZD1222 COVID-19 vaccine. The table came from immunoSEQ multiplex PCR; TCRdb's copy has only in-frame clones and leaves some out. Of around 60,000 clones in the sample, approximately 90% are singletons; the top ten hold 4.9%. This receptor was identified in an adult in good health. The sequenced sample was peripheral blood, obtained on day 0 of AZD1222 vaccination.

In DNA, the CDR3 is TGCGCCAGCAGCCAAGAAGGCAGTACCTACGAGCAGTACTTC. It specifies CASSQEGSTYEQYF. The chain joins TRBV4-1 to TRBJ2-7; D remains unclear. Deletions cut 0 bases from V and 2 bases from J, with 8 bases between. Per the germline V gene, CDR1 is MGHRA and CDR2 is YSYEKL. The CDR3 runs 14 residues.